The sample holds a few counts of the clone carrying this T cell receptor beta chain. Deletions cut 0 bases from V and 9 bases from J, with 18 bases between. The length of the CDR3 is 16 residues. Germline CDR1 and CDR2: DFQATT and SNEGSKA (reference sequence). These data originate in a study of patients and donors after allogeneic stem cell transplantation. A single record per CDR3 protein comes from TCRdb applying MiXCR to the RT-PCR reads. The data hold under 95,000 distinct CDR3 sequences, with around 5% observed a single time. Sequencing was performed on blood, either unsorted or a sorted T cell fraction (not recorded which). The sequence derives from a human donor who was either an allogeneic HSCT recipient or a stem cell or donor lymphocyte infusion donor (not recorded which). It is not recorded whose cells these are; they may come from a transplant donor. The gene calls are TRBV20-1 and TRBJ1-6; a weak D match, TRBD1 (6 bases). The CDR3 is CSARDFGRGWSSPLHF. CDR3 nucleotides: TGCAGTGCTAGAGATTTTGGGAGGGGGTGGAGTTCACCCCTCCACTTT.